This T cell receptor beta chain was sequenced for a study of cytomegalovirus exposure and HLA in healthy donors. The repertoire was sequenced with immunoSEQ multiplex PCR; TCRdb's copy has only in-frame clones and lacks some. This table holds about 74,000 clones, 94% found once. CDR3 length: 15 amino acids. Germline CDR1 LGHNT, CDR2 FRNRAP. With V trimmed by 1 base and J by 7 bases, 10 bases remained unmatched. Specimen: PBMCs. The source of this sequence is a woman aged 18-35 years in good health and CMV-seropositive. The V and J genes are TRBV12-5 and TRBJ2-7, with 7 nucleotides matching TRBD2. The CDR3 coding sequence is TGTGCTAGTGGTTTGGAAGGAGGGAGGGGCTATGAGCAGTACTTC. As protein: CASGLEGGRGYEQYF.